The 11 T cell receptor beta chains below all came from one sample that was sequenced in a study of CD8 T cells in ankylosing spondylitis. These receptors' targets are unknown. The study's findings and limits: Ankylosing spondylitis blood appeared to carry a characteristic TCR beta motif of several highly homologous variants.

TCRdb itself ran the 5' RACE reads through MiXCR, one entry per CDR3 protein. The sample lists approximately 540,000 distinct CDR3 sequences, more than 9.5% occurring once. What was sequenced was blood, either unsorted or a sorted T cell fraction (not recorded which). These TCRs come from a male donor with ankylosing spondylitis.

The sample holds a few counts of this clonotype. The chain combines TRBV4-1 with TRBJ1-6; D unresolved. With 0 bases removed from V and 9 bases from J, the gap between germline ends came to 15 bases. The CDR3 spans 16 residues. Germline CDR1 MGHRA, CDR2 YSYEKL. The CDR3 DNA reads TGCGCCAGCAGCCAAGATCGGGGAGGGAAGGGTTCACCCCTCCACTTT. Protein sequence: CASSQDRGGKGSPLHF.

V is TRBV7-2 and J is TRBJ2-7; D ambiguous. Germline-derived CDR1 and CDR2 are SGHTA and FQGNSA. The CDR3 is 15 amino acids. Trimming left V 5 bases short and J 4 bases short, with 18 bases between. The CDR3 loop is CASSTGFGLRYEQYV. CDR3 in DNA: TGTGCCAGCAGCACCGGGTTCGGTCTGAGGTACGAGCAGTACGTC.

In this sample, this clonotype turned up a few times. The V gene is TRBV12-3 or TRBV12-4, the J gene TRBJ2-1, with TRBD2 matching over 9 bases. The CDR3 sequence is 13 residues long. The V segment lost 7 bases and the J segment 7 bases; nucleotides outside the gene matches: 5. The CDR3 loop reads CASTPAGGNEQFF. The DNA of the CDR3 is TGTGCCAGCACCCCGGCGGGAGGGAATGAGCAGTTCTTC.

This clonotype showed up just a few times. The CDR3, as DNA: TGCGCCAGCAGCTCTGGACAGATCTCCTACAATGAGCAGTTCTTC. Protein sequence: CASSSGQISYNEQFF. The chain recombines TRBV5-1 with TRBJ2-1, with D possibly TRBD1 on 6 matching bases. Germline V gene lookup returns CDR1 SGHRS and CDR2 YFSETQ. CDR3 length equals 15 residues. The ends were cut back, 3 bases at V and 0 bases at J, with 10 bases in the middle.

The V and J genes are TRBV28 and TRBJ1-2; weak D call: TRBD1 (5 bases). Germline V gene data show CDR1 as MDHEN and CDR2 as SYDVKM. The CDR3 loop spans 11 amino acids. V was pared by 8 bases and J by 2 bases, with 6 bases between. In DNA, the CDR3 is TGTGCCAGCGGGACGAACTATGGCTACACCTTC. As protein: CASGTNYGYTF.

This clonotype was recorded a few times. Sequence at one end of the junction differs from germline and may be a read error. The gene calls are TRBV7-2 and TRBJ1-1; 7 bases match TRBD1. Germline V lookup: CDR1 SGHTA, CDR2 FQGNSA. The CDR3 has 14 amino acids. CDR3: CASSLAIRVDRAFF. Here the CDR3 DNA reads TGTGCCAGCAGCTTAGCGATCAGGGTTGACAGGGCTTTTTTT.

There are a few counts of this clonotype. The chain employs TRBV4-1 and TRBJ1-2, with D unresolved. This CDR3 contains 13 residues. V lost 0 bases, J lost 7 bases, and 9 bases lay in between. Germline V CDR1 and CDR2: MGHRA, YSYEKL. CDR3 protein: CASSQEWGVGYTF. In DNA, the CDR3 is TGCGCCAGCAGCCAAGAATGGGGAGTTGGCTACACCTTC.

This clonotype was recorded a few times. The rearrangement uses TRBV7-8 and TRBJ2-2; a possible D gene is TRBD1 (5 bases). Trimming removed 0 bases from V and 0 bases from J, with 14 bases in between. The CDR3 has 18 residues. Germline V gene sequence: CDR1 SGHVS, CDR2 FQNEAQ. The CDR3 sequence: CASSLARQSFANTGELFF. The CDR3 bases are TGTGCCAGCAGCTTAGCAAGACAGAGCTTTGCGAACACCGGGGAGCTGTTTTTT.

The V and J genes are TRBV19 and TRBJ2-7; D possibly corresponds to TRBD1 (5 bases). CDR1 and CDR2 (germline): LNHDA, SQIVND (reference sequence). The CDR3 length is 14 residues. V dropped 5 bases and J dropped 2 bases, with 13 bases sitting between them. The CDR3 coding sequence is TGTGCCAGTAGTGCAGGGAAAGGGCCCTACGAGCAGTACTTC. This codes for CASSAGKGPYEQYF. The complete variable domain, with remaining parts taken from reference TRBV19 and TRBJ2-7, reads DGGITQSPKYLFRKEGQNVTLSCEQNLNHDAMYWYRQDPGQGLRLIYYSQIVNDFQKGDIAEGYSVSREKKESFPLTVTSAQKNPTAFYLCASSAGKGPYEQYFGPGTRLTVT.

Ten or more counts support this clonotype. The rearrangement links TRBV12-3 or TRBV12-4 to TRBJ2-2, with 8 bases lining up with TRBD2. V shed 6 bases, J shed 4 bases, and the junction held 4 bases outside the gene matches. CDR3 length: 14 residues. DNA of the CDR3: TGTGCCAGCAGCCGCCGGGGGGGCACCGGGGAGCTGTTTTTT. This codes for CASSRRGGTGELFF.

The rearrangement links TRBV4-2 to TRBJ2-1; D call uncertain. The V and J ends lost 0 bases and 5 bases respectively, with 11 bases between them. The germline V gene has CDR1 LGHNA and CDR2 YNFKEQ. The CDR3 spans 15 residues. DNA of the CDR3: TGTGCCAGCAGCCAAGATGGGCCCCCGCACAATGAGCAGTTCTTC. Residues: CASSQDGPPHNEQFF.